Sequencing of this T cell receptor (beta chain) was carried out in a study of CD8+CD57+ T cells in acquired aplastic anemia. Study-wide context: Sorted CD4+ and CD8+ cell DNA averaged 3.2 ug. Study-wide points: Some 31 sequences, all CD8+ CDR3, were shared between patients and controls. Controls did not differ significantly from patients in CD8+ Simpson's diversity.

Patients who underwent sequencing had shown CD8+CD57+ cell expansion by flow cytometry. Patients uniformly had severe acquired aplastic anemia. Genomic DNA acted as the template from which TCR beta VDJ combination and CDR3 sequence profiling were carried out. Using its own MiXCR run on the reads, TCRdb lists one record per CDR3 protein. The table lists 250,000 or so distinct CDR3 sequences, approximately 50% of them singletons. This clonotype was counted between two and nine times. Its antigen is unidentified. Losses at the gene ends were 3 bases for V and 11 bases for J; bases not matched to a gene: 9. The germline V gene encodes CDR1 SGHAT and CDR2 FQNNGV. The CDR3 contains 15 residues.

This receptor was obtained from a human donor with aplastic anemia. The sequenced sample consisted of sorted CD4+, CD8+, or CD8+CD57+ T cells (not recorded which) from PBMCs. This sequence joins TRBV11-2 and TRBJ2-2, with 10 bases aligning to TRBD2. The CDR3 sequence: CASSLTRASGGELFF. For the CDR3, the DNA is TGTGCCAGCAGCTTGACCCGGGCTAGCGGGGGTGAGCTGTTTTTT.